One T cell receptor (beta chain) is described in this entry. This specimen belongs to a study of T-cell memory formation after mild COVID-19. TCRdb re-called the 5' RACE reads with MiXCR, one entry per CDR3 protein. The repertoire holds 540,000 or so distinct CDR3 sequences, with roughly 22% as singletons. CDR1 is DFQATT, CDR2 SNEGSKA, per germline (reference sequence). There are 17 residues in the CDR3. V was pared by 3 bases and J by 2 bases, with 11 bases of the junction left unmatched. The rearrangement uses TRBV20-1 and TRBJ2-3; 10 bases are a match to TRBD2. Sequencing was performed on PBMCs or a T cell subset sorted from them (not recorded which). The sequence came from an adult woman who had mild COVID-19 (a few samples of this study predate the infection). Cell type and time point are not known. CDR3 region: CSARLPLAGALTDTQYF. CDR3 nucleotide sequence: TGCAGTGCTAGGCTTCCTCTAGCGGGAGCGCTCACAGATACGCAGTATTTT.